This passage covers 20 T cell receptor beta chains from one sample sequenced in a study of T-cell memory formation after mild COVID-19. TCRdb re-called the 5' RACE reads through MiXCR, storing one row per CDR3 protein. The sample contains 70,000 to 100,000 distinct CDR3 sequences, 10% to 15% of which appear only once. The sequencing input was PBMCs or a T cell subset sorted from them (not recorded which). The receptors were gathered from an adult woman who had mild COVID-19 (a few samples of this study predate the infection). Cell type and time point are not known.

By frequency in the sample, this clonotype is large. CDR3 DNA sequence: TGTGCCAGCAGCGGAGGGGTCTCTTACGAGCAGTACTTC. It is translated as CASSGGVSYEQYF. The chain combines TRBV2 with TRBJ2-7, with D possibly matching TRBD2 (6 bases). Per the germline V gene, CDR1 is SNHLY and CDR2 is FYNNEI. This CDR3 contains 13 residues. The ends were cut back, 6 bases at V and 4 bases at J, with 13 bases in the middle.

The chain has TRBV5-6 and TRBJ2-3; D gene ambiguous. The CDR3 runs 17 residues. Trimming left V 4 bases short and J 0 bases short, with 18 bases between. Germline V gene sequence: CDR1 SGHDT, CDR2 YYEEEE. The CDR3 nucleotides are TGTGCCAGCAGCAACCCTGGGTCTCTGATTAGCACAGATACGCAGTATTTT. This codes for CASSNPGSLISTDTQYF. Looking up the rest from reference TRBV5-6 and TRBJ2-3 gives the full variable domain: DAGVTQSPTHLIKTRGQQVTLRCSPKSGHDTVSWYQQALGQGPQFIFQYYEEEERQRGNFPDRFSGHQFPNYSSELNVNALLLGDSALYLCASSNPGSLISTDTQYFGPGTRLTVL.

CDR3 nucleotide sequence: TGTGCCAGCAGCCAAGGTATCAACTACGAGCAGTACTTC. Amino acid sequence: CASSQGINYEQYF. V is TRBV3-1 and J is TRBJ2-7; D is ambiguous. V gave up 1 base and J gave up 3 bases, with 7 bases separating them. The CDR3 consists of 13 residues. Per germline, CDR1 LGHDT and CDR2 YNNKEL (reference sequence).

This clonotype appeared a few times. This chain uses TRBV4-2 with TRBJ2-4; 10 positions match TRBD1. J gave up 15 bases and V 2 bases, and 7 bases lay outside the gene matches. This CDR3 comprises 13 residues. CDR1 LGHNA and CDR2 YNFKEQ come from the germline V gene. The CDR3 DNA sequence: TGTGCCAGCAGCCAAACTACCGGGACAGGGGCGTACTTC. This encodes CASSQTTGTGAYF.

The chain links TRBV12-3 or TRBV12-4 to TRBJ1-1, with TRBD1 identical over 7 bases. V shed 6 bases and J 9 bases; nucleotides not matched to a gene: 10. The CDR3 contains 13 residues. This CDR3 reads CASSDTGTAQAFF. The CDR3 bases are TGTGCCAGCAGCGATACCGGGACAGCCCAAGCTTTCTTT.

In this sample, this clonotype turned up many times. CDR3 in DNA: TGCGCCAGCAGCTTTCGGACAGGCACCGGGGAGCTGTTTTTT. It specifies CASSFRTGTGELFF. The chain uses TRBV4-3 and TRBJ2-2, with 7 nucleotides matching TRBD1. V gave up 5 bases and J gave up 4 bases; unmatched junction bases: 4. CDR1 and CDR2 from the germline V gene are LGHNA and YSLEER. This CDR3 contains 14 residues.

The CDR3 DNA is TGTGCCAGCAAAGAACAGGGCTACAATGAGCAGTTCTTC. Translation: CASKEQGYNEQFF. This chain uses TRBV6-1 with TRBJ2-1; TRBD1 is a possible D gene (6 bases). This CDR3 contains 13 residues. The ends were cut back, 7 bases at V and 3 bases at J, with 10 bases in the middle. CDR1 is MNHNS and CDR2 is SASEGT in the germline V gene.

The chain couples TRBV5-6 to TRBJ1-2; D is perhaps TRBD1 (6 bases). The germline V gene encodes CDR1 SGHDT and CDR2 YYEEEE. This CDR3 contains 16 residues. V shed 3 bases and J shed 2 bases, with 17 bases lying between them. The CDR3 nucleotides read TGTGCCAGCAGCTCCGGGGGCCCAGGGCGCAACTATGGCTACACCTTC. As protein: CASSSGGPGRNYGYTF.

This clonotype appeared a few times. The chain has TRBV12-3 or TRBV12-4 and TRBJ1-1; 7 bases align to TRBD1. The CDR3 runs 11 residues. After removal of 6 bases from V and 6 bases from J, the junction contained 1 base not matched to a gene. CDR3 in amino acids: CASRTGPEAFF. The CDR3 DNA sequence: TGTGCCAGCAGGACAGGGCCTGAAGCTTTCTTT.

With regard to this clonotype: A much larger clone differs by one base, so this may be a read error. V and J are TRBV6-5 and TRBJ2-2; maybe TRBD1 (6 bases). Germline lookup yields CDR1 MNHEY and CDR2 SVGAGI. The length of the CDR3 is 16 residues. The CDR3 loop reads CDSSLFGTPNTGELFF. DNA for the CDR3: TGTGACAGCAGTTTATTCGGGACACCGAACACCGGGGAGCTGTTTTTT.

This clonotype showed up just a few times. The rearrangement links TRBV20-1 to TRBJ1-2, with D unclear. V lost 3 bases, J lost 2 bases, and 16 bases lay in between. Germline-derived CDR1 and CDR2 are DFQATT and SNEGSKA (reference sequence). The CDR3 has 15 amino acids. The CDR3 loop is CSASFRAAVNYGYTF. DNA for the CDR3: TGCAGTGCTAGCTTCCGGGCAGCAGTGAACTATGGCTACACCTTC.

Only a few counts were recorded for this clonotype. The V call is TRBV12-3 or TRBV12-4, the J call TRBJ1-1; 7 bases line up with TRBD1. This CDR3 spans 13 amino acids. Trimming took 3 bases from V and 3 from J; bases not matched to a gene: 1. The CDR3 loop reads CASSFQGDTEAFF. The CDR3 region has the DNA TGTGCCAGCAGTTTTCAGGGGGACACTGAAGCTTTCTTT.

This clonotype was found a few times. This sequence joins TRBV11-2 and TRBJ2-7; possibly TRBD2 for D (5 bases). Deletions cut 5 bases from V and 3 bases from J, with 11 bases between. CDR3 length equals 13 residues. Per germline, CDR1 SGHAT and CDR2 FQNNGV. CDR3 DNA sequence: TGTGCCAGCAGCAGTACAGCGGACTACGAGCAGTACTTC. This translates into CASSSTADYEQYF.

This clonotype was seen at least ten times. The gene calls are TRBV18 and TRBJ2-7; D remains unclear. V was shortened by 3 bases and J by 3 bases, with 12 bases between the two germline ends. Per germline, CDR1 KGHSH and CDR2 LQKENI. This CDR3 is built from 14 residues. The CDR3, as DNA: TGTGCCAGCTCACCCCCCTCGGACCTCTACGAGCAGTACTTC. It is translated as CASSPPSDLYEQYF.

This clonotype has ten or more counts. The gene calls are TRBV5-6 and TRBJ2-1; D is undetermined. The germline V and J ends were trimmed by 0 bases and 5 bases, with 0 bases remaining between them. The CDR3 loop spans 11 amino acids. Germline CDR1 is SGHDT and CDR2 is YYEEEE. The CDR3 bases are TGTGCCAGCAGCTTGGACAATGAGCAGTTCTTC. Translation: CASSLDNEQFF.

The chain has TRBV7-8 and TRBJ1-5; D may be TRBD1 (5 bases). CDR3 size: 15 residues. Germline V lookup: CDR1 SGHVS, CDR2 FQNEAQ. V was clipped by 5 bases and J by 6 bases, with 17 bases between them. The CDR3 loop is CASSALGGGTQPQHF. The CDR3 nucleotides read TGTGCCAGCAGCGCCCTTGGGGGAGGGACTCAGCCCCAGCATTTT.

This chain connects TRBV7-9 to TRBJ2-7; 9 nucleotides align to TRBD2. This CDR3 has 15 residues. Germline-derived CDR1 and CDR2 are SEHNR and FQNEAQ (reference sequence). V shed 5 bases and J 10 bases; nucleotides not matched to a gene: 15. The CDR3 loop is CASSPVTSGSPSQYF. The CDR3 bases are TGTGCCAGCAGCCCCGTGACTAGCGGTTCCCCAAGCCAGTACTTC.

V and J are TRBV20-1 and TRBJ2-7, with TRBD2 matching 11 bases. The CDR3 is 18 amino acids. With V trimmed by 0 bases and J by 1 base, 11 bases remained unmatched. Germline assignment: CDR1 DFQATT and CDR2 SNEGSKA (reference sequence). The CDR3 loop reads CSARDLAGGGHRSYEQYF. The CDR3 coding sequence is TGCAGTGCTAGAGATCTAGCGGGAGGTGGTCATAGGTCCTACGAGCAGTACTTC.

In its sample, this clonotype was seen many times. The V gene is TRBV6-6, the J gene TRBJ2-7; no firm D call. CDR3 length: 11 amino acids. Germline CDR1 reads MNHNY; CDR2 reads SVGAGI (reference sequence). V shed 5 bases and J shed 3 bases, with 5 bases lying between them. The CDR3 nucleotides read TGTGCCAGCAGTCCATACTACGAGCAGTACTTC. Protein: CASSPYYEQYF.

This rearrangement joins TRBV20-1 to TRBJ2-1; TRBD2 matches 11 bases. Germline V CDR1 and CDR2: DFQATT, SNEGSKA (reference sequence). The CDR3 totals 20 residues. V dropped 1 base and J dropped 10; count of bases not matched to a gene: 24. CDR3 residues: CSARAFALAGGTTGDREQFF. The CDR3, as DNA: TGCAGTGCTAGAGCTTTTGCGCTAGCGGGAGGAACAACGGGGGATAGGGAGCAGTTCTTC.